This T cell receptor beta chain was sequenced in a study of early T cells in non-severe SARS-CoV-2 infection. This clonotype was counted between two and nine times. TCRdb ran MiXCR on the 5' RACE reads and lists one entry per CDR3 protein. The table records 75,000 to 100,000 distinct CDR3 sequences, approximately 17% of them present only once. The specimen sequenced was whole blood. The TCR sequence derives from an adult who was a healthcare worker with PCR-confirmed SARS-CoV-2 infection or an uninfected control (not recorded which).

The CDR3 sequence: CSARISSGNTIYF. The DNA for the CDR3 is TGCAGTGCTAGAATCAGCTCTGGAAACACCATATATTTT. V usage is TRBV20-1 and J usage is TRBJ1-3; D call uncertain. The CDR3 is 13 amino acids. V lost 2 bases to trimming and J lost 0 bases, with 5 bases between them. Germline V gene lookup returns CDR1 DFQATT and CDR2 SNEGSKA (reference sequence).